This T cell receptor (beta chain) was obtained from a study of breast tumors, draining lymph nodes, adjacent tissues. Findings and limits, study-wide: Tumor and nontumor repertoires were significantly more similar in luminal-like than in basal-like breast cancer. That most tumor T cells come from lymph nodes remained unproven. The data were judged consistent with most tumor T cells coming from lymph node and expanding in tumor.

The lymph nodes were axillary draining lymph nodes from breast cancer patients. The V gene end was trimmed by 4 bases and the J gene end by 5 bases; junction bases not matched to a gene: 7. The CDR3 spans 15 residues. In germline, CDR1 is MNHEY, CDR2 SVGAGI. This clonotype was seen many times. Its specificity is not known. One entry per CDR3 protein, called by TCRdb with MiXCR from the multiplex PCR reads. The sample lists 120,000 or so distinct CDR3 sequences; about 20% were seen once. The specimen sequenced was axillary lymph node tissue. The V gene is TRBV6-5, the J gene TRBJ1-4, with 7 bases that match TRBD1. The sequence was collected from a female donor with breast cancer. Some clones in this sample may be carry-over from other donors' samples. CDR3 sequence reads: CASSSMGQLNEKLFF. The CDR3 DNA is TGTGCCAGCAGTTCCATGGGACAGCTAAATGAAAAACTGTTTTTT.